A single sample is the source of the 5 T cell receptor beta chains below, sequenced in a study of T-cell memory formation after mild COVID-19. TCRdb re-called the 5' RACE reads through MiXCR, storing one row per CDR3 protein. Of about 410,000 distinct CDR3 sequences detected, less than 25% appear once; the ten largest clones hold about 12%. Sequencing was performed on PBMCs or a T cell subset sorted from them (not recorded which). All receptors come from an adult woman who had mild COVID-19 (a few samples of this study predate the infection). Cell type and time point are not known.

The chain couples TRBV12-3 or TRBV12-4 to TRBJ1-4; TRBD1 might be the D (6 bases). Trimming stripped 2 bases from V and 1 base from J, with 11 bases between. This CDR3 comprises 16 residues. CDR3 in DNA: TGTGCCAGCAGTTTATCCGGGGGCAGAACTAATGAAAAACTGTTTTTT. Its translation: CASSLSGGRTNEKLFF.

The CDR3 loop reads CSAASGSHYLDEQFF. In DNA, the CDR3 is TGCAGTGCTGCTAGCGGGAGTCACTATTTAGATGAGCAGTTCTTC. This chain uses TRBV20-1 with TRBJ2-1; 10 positions agree with TRBD2. This CDR3 contains 15 residues. The ends lost 5 bases at V and 8 bases at J; junction bases unmatched: 12. CDR1 is DFQATT and CDR2 is SNEGSKA in the germline V gene (reference sequence).

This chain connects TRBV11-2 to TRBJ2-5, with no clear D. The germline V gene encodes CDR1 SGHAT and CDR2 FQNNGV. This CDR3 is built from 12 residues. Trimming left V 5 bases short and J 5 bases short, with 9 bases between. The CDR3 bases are TGTGCCAGCAGCCCCGGTCACGAGACCCAGTACTTC. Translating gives CASSPGHETQYF.

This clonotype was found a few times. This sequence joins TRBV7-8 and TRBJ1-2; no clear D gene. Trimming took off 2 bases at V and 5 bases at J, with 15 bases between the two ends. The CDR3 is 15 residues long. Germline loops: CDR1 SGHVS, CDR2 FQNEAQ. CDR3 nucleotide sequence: TGTGCCAGCAGCTTAAGCCAGGCCGCTTATTATGGCTACACCTTC. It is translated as CASSLSQAAYYGYTF.

This CDR3 is CASRDTLSNQPQHF. The DNA of the CDR3 is TGTGCCAGCAGGGACACTCTCAGCAATCAGCCCCAGCATTTT. The rearrangement joins TRBV12-3 or TRBV12-4 to TRBJ1-5; possible D gene TRBD1, 5 bases. The CDR3 contains 14 residues. Trimming pared 6 bases from V and 1 base from J, leaving 10 bases between.